This T cell receptor beta chain was identified during a study of control samples from healthy donors and cancer patients. The V gene lost 6 bases and the J gene lost 3 bases, with 8 bases spanning the gap. CDR3 size: 13 residues. From germline, CDR1 is MNHEY and CDR2 SVGAGI. Some clones are missing from TCRdb's copy, which holds only in-frame ones; the method was immunoSEQ multiplex PCR. The sample contains about 180,000 clones, roughly nine tenths of which appear only once. This receptor was taken from a young man in good health. Specimen: blood. This rearrangement joins TRBV6-5 to TRBJ2-2; D not resolved. CDR3 sequence reads: CASSATYTGELFF. The CDR3 nucleotides read TGTGCCAGCAGCGCGACATACACCGGGGAGCTGTTTTTT.